This TCR beta chain was identified during a study of blood T cell repertoires in COVID-19. This CDR3 comprises 18 residues. V was trimmed by 10 bases and J by 0 bases, leaving 22 bases between them. In germline, CDR1 is SNHLY, CDR2 FYNNEI. The repertoire was sequenced with immunoSEQ multiplex PCR; TCRdb's copy has only in-frame clones and lacks some. The table records 200,000 to 250,000 clones, 81% of them present only once. Self-reported history from a screening survey and questionnaire set each donor's cohort. All recovered Cohort 3 donors got two negative PCRs, got clearance, or saw symptom resolution.

J is TRBJ2-6 and V is TRBV2; the D gene is possibly TRBD1 (6 bases). This receptor was identified in a man aged 35-49 years who had recovered from COVID-19. Sequences were obtained from PBMCs or T cells enriched from blood (not recorded which). CDR3 loop: CATMGARGFLSGANVLTF. The CDR3 DNA reads as TGTGCCACCATGGGTGCTAGGGGGTTCCTCTCTGGGGCCAACGTCCTGACTTTC.